This T cell receptor beta chain is drawn from a study of graft-versus-host responses after intestinal transplantation. To note about this clone: Its target is unknown.

Both intraepithelial and lamina propria lymphocytes were released by processing graft tissue. The CDR3 spans 17 residues. Germline CDR1 SGHKS, CDR2 YYEKEE (reference sequence). V lost 3 bases, J lost 9 bases, and 25 bases lay in between. Study outcomes and limitations: Clonal ratios of graft-versus-host to host-versus-graft in allografts were high for patients exhibiting graft-donor T cell macrochimerism. With peak circulating GvH clone levels came an association with early post-transplant HvG declines.

Sequenced by immunoSEQ multiplex PCR; TCRdb stores in-frame clones only, minus some. The sample has about 60,000 clones, around nine tenths seen once. V gene TRBV5-5 combines with J gene TRBJ2-1, with D perhaps matching TRBD1 or TRBD2 (6 bases each). Sequenced here: ileum tissue, sampled approximately 370 days after transplant. The clonotype was recovered from a human patient who received an intestinal transplant, so some T cells may come from the graft donor. CDR3 loop: CASSSTFAGIGGGEQFF. CDR3 DNA sequence: TGTGCCAGCAGCTCAACCTTTGCGGGGATCGGAGGGGGTGAGCAGTTCTTC.